A single sample is the source of the 2 T cell receptor beta chains below, sequenced in a study of regulatory T cells in long-lasting Graves disease. Time point specified: newly diagnosed GD, antithyroid drugs for less than 3 months. Scientists built the TCR library using RNA that was extracted from PBMCs. Arm-PCR of CDR3 regions and iRepertoire HTBI primers were used to build TCR beta libraries. TCRdb reprocessed the multiplex PCR reads with MiXCR, giving one entry per CDR3 protein. The sample consists of fewer than 650,000 distinct CDR3 sequences, 15% to 20% of them appearing once. This sample was shared with a second study, whose subject was T cells in Graves' hyperthyroidism and ophthalmopathy.

The sample consisted of peripheral blood mononuclear cells (PBMCs), taken at new diagnosis, from a patient treated with antithyroid drugs. Source of these receptors: a man aged 18 to 29 with Graves disease.

The CDR3 spells CASWVGEASGEQYF. CDR3 sequence (DNA): TGTGCCTCCTGGGTTGGGGAGGCCTCGGGGGAGCAGTACTTC. V gene TRBV2 combines with J gene TRBJ2-3; TRBD2 is a possible D gene (6 bases). The J call is doubtful: the DNA matches TRBJ2-7 better. The CDR3 has 14 amino acids. Germline V lookup: CDR1 SNHLY, CDR2 FYNNEI.

This clonotype was seen more than once but under ten times. V and J are TRBV4-1 and TRBJ2-7; D gene uncertain. This CDR3 comprises 14 residues. Per the germline V gene, CDR1 is MGHRA and CDR2 is YSYEKL. The V end was cut by 0 bases, the J end by 1 base, with 7 bases between. The DNA for the CDR3 is TGCGCCAGCAGCCAAGAGGGCTGGTCCTACGAGCAGTACTTC. Translating it yields CASSQEGWSYEQYF.